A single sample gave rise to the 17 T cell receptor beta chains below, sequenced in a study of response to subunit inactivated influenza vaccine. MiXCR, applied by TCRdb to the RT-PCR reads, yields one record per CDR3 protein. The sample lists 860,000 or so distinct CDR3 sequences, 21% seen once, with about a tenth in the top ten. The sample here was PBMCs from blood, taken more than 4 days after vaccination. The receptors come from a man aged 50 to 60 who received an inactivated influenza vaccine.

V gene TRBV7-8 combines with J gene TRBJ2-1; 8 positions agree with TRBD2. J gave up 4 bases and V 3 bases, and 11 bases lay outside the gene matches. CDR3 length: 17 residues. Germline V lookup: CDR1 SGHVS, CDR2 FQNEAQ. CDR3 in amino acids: CASSLNLAGRKYNEQFF. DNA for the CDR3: TGTGCCAGCAGCTTGAACTTAGCGGGAAGAAAGTACAATGAGCAGTTCTTC. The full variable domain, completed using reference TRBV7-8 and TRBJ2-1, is GAGVSQSPRYKVAKRGQDVALRCDPISGHVSLFWYQQALGQGPEFLTYFQNEAQLDKSGLPSDRFFAERPEGSVSTLKIQRTQQEDSAVYLCASSLNLAGRKYNEQFFGPGTRLTVL.

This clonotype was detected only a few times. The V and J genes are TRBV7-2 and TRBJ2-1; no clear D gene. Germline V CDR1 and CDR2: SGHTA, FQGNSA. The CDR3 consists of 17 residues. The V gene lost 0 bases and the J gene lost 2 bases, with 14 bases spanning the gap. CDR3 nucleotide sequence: TGTGCCAGCAGCTTAGCTGTCAGCCTTAGGACCTACAATGAGCAGTTCTTC. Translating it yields CASSLAVSLRTYNEQFF.

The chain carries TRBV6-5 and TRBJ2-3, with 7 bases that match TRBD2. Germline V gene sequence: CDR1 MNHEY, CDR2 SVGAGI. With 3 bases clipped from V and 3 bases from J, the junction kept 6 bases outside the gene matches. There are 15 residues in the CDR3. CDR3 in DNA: TGTGCCAGCAGTTATACGGCGGGAGTGACAGATACGCAGTATTTT. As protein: CASSYTAGVTDTQYF.

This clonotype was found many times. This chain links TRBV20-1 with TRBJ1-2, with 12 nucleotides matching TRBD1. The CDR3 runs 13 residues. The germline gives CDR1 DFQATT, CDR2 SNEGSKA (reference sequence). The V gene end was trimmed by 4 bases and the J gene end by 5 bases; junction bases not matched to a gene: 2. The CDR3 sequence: CSATGQGAYGYTF. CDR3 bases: TGCAGTGCTACGGGACAGGGGGCATATGGCTACACCTTC.

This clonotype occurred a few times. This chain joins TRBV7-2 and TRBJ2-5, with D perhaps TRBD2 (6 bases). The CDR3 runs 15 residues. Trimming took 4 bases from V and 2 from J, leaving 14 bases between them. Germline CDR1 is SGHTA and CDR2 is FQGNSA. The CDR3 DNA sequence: TGTGCCAGCAGCTCAGGAGCGGGTCTGCAAGAGACCCAGTACTTC. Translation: CASSSGAGLQETQYF.

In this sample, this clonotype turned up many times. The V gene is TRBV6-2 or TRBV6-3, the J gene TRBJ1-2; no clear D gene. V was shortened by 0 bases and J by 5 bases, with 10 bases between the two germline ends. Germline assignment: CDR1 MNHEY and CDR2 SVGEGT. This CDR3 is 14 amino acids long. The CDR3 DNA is TGTGCCAGCAGTTACTCCCAGAGGGATTATGGCTACACCTTC. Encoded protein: CASSYSQRDYGYTF.

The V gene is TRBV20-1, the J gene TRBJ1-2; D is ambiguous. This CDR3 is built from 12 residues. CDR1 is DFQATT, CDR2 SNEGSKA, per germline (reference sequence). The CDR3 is CRISGRDYGYTF. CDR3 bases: TGCAGGATTAGCGGACGGGACTATGGCTACACCTTC.

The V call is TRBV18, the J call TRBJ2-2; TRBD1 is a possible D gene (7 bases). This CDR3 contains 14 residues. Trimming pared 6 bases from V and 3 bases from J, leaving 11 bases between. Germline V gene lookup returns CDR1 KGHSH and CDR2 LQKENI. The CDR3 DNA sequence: TGTGCCAGCTCGCGGGGACAGCACACCGGGGAGCTGTTTTTT. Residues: CASSRGQHTGELFF.

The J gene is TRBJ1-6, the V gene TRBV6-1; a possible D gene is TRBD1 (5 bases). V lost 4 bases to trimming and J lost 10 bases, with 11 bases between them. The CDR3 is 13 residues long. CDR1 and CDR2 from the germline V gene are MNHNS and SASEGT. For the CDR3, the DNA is TGTGCCAGCAGTGCCCGGGACGTCTCACCCCTCCACTTT. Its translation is CASSARDVSPLHF.

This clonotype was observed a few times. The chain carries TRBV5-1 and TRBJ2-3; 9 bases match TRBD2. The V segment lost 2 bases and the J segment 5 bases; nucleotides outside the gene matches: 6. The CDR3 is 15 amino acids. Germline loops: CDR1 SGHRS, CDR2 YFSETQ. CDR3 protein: CASSFGGRAGDTQYF. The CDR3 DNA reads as TGCGCCAGCAGCTTCGGCGGGAGGGCAGGAGATACGCAGTATTTT.

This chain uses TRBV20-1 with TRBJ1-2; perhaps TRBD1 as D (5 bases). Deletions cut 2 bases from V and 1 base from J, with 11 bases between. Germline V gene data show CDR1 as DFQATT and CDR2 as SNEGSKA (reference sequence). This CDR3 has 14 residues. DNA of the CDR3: TGCAGTGCTAGACCGGACAACTATAACTATGGCTACACCTTC. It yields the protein CSARPDNYNYGYTF.

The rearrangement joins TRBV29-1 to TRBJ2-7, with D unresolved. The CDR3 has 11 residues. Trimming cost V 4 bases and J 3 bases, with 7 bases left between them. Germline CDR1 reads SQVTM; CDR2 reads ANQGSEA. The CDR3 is CSVVFSYEQYF. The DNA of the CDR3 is TGCAGCGTTGTTTTCAGCTACGAGCAGTACTTC.

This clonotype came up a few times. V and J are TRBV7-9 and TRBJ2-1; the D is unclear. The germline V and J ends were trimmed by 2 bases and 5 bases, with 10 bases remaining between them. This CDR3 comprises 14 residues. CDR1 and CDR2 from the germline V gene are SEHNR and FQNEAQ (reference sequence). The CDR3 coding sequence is TGTGCCAGCAGCTTAATATCGGGTGACAATGAGCAGTTCTTC. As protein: CASSLISGDNEQFF.

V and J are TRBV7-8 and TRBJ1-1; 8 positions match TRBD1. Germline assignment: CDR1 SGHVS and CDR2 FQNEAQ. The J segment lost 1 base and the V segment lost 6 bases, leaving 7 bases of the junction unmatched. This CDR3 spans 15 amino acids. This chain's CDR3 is CASRYQGAGNTEAFF. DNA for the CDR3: TGTGCCAGCAGGTATCAGGGGGCAGGGAACACTGAAGCTTTCTTT.

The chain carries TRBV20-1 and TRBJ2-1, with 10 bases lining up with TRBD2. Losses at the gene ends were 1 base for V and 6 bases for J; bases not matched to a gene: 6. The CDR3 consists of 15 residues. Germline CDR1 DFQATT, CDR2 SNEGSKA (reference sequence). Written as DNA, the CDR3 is TGCAGTGCTAGAGTTAGCGGGAGGCTCGGCAATGAGCAGTTCTTC. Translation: CSARVSGRLGNEQFF.

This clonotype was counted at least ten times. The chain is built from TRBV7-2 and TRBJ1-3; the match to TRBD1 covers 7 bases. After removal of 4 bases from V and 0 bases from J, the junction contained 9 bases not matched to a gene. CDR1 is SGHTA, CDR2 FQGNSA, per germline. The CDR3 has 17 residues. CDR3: CASSSFPGQSSGNTIYF. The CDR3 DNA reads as TGTGCCAGCAGCTCCTTTCCGGGACAGAGCTCTGGAAACACCATATATTTT.

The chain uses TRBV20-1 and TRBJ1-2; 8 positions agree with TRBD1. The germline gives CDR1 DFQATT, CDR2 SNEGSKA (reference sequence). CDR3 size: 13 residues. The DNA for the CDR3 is TGCAGCAAGGACAGGGCCAACAACTATGGCTACACCTTC. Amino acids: CSKDRANNYGYTF.